A single T cell receptor beta chain is shown here with its context. This sample is part of a study of T cell changes during pregnancy in multiple sclerosis. Libraries were prepared by immunoSEQ multiplex PCR; TCRdb keeps only in-frame clonotypes and omits some of them. This sample has roughly 110,000 clones, with just under 95% found just once. The CDR3 is 15 amino acids. The germline V and J ends were trimmed by 0 bases and 0 bases, with 7 bases remaining between them. The germline CDR1 and CDR2 sequences are SGDLS and YYNGEE. The V call is TRBV9, the J call TRBJ2-1, with D possibly TRBD1 on 5 matching bases. The input for sequencing was peripheral blood, taken in the third trimester of pregnancy. This clonotype was obtained from a female donor in good health, enrolled as a control in a pregnancy study. CDR3 protein: CASSVVQGSYNEQFF. The CDR3 region has the DNA TGTGCCAGCAGCGTAGTTCAGGGCTCCTACAATGAGCAGTTCTTC.